Following are 22 T cell receptor beta chains from one sample sequenced in a study of shared clonotypes between healthy human individuals. Profiled with immunoSEQ multiplex PCR; TCRdb holds only in-frame clones, not every one. Of 760,000 or so clones in the sample, about 96% were seen once. Naive-designated CD8 cells lacked CD45RO, were positively enriched for CCR7, and omitted terminally differentiated effector memory CD45RA+ cells. Specimen: naive CD8+ T cells sorted from blood. Receptor source: a young man in good health.

The CDR3 sequence is CASLGGTSKNIQYF. The CDR3, as DNA: TGTGCCAGCTTAGGAGGAACCTCCAAAAACATTCAGTACTTC. The chain is built from TRBV19 and TRBJ2-4; tentatively, D is TRBD2 (5 bases). V gave up 9 bases and J gave up 2 bases, with 14 bases separating them. CDR1 and CDR2 from the germline V gene are LNHDA and SQIVND (reference sequence). This CDR3 has 14 residues.

On this clone: This same CDR3 is encoded by further DNA sequences in the sample. The chain uses TRBV27 and TRBJ2-1, with D possibly TRBD1 on 6 matching bases. The CDR3 is 12 amino acids. With 6 bases removed from V and 6 bases from J, the gap between germline ends came to 9 bases. CDR1 and CDR2 from the germline V gene are MNHEY and SMNVEV (reference sequence). CDR3: CASRRGGNEQFF. Here the CDR3 DNA reads TGTGCCAGCAGAAGAGGGGGCAATGAGCAGTTCTTC.

V and J are TRBV7-2 and TRBJ2-7, with D unclear. The germline V and J ends were trimmed by 3 bases and 2 bases, with 11 bases remaining between them. CDR3 length: 14 amino acids. From germline, CDR1 is SGHTA and CDR2 FQGNSA. The CDR3 is CASSFLGMAYEQYF. The CDR3 DNA follows: TGTGCCAGCAGCTTTCTGGGGATGGCCTACGAGCAGTACTTC.

About this clone itself: Other nucleotide sequences in the sample specify the same CDR3. The rearrangement links TRBV15 to TRBJ2-7; 10 nucleotides match TRBD2. This CDR3 has 15 amino acids. Germline V gene data show CDR1 as LNHNV and CDR2 as YYDKDF (reference sequence). V lost 1 base and J lost 3; bases outside the gene matches: 3. CDR3 sequence: CATSRGTSGNYEQYF. CDR3 DNA: TGTGCCACCAGCAGAGGTACTAGCGGGAACTACGAGCAGTACTTC.

In the case of this clone: Distinct nucleotide sequences in the sample also encode this CDR3. V and J are TRBV5-6 and TRBJ1-5; TRBD1 matches at 9 bases. V lost 4 bases and J lost 4; bases outside the gene matches: 3. The CDR3 has 14 residues. Germline V gives CDR1 SGHDT, CDR2 YYEEEE. CDR3 DNA: TGTGCCAGCAGCCCCGGGACAGGGAATCAGCCCCAGCATTTT. Translation gives CASSPGTGNQPQHF. The full variable domain, completed using reference TRBV5-6 and TRBJ1-5, is DAGVTQSPTHLIKTRGQQVTLRCSPKSGHDTVSWYQQALGQGPQFIFQYYEEEERQRGNFPDRFSGHQFPNYSSELNVNALLLGDSALYLCASSPGTGNQPQHFGDGTRLSIL.

The sample holds one count of this clone. V gene TRBV7-2 combines with J gene TRBJ2-3, with 11 nucleotides matching TRBD2. Germline V gene lookup returns CDR1 SGHTA and CDR2 FQGNSA. CDR3 size: 15 residues. V gave up 5 bases and J gave up 3 bases; unmatched junction bases: 4. The CDR3 DNA reads as TGTGCCAGCAGCACGGGACTAGCGGAAACAGATACGCAGTATTTT. This encodes CASSTGLAETDTQYF.

The chain links TRBV7-9 to TRBJ2-7; the match to TRBD1 covers 7 bases. From germline, CDR1 is SEHNR and CDR2 FQNEAQ (reference sequence). The trim removed 2 bases at V and 4 bases at J, leaving 5 bases unmatched. There are 14 residues in the CDR3. The CDR3 spells CASSLTPGGYEQYF. CDR3 nucleotide sequence: TGTGCCAGCAGCTTAACCCCAGGGGGATACGAGCAGTACTTC.

This clone was observed a single time. The chain recombines TRBV5-1 with TRBJ2-5, with 12 bases lining up with TRBD2. Trimming took 4 bases from V and 5 from J; bases not matched to a gene: 6. CDR3 size: 15 residues. CDR1 and CDR2 (germline): SGHRS, YFSETQ. The CDR3 protein is CASSQSTSGRETQYF. The CDR3 nucleotides are TGCGCCAGCAGCCAGAGCACTAGCGGGAGGGAGACCCAGTACTTC.

This sequence joins TRBV15 and TRBJ2-7; 9 bases are shared with TRBD1. This CDR3 contains 14 residues. J gave up 4 bases and V 5 bases, and 6 bases lay outside the gene matches. Germline assignment: CDR1 LNHNV and CDR2 YYDKDF (reference sequence). As DNA, the CDR3 is TGTGCCACCAGCCTGGGACAGGGTGAGTACGAGCAGTACTTC. Its translation: CATSLGQGEYEQYF.

On this clone: This same CDR3 is encoded by further DNA sequences in the sample. The genes are TRBV27 and TRBJ2-2, with D unclear. The V gene's germline CDR1 is MNHEY and CDR2 SMNVEV (reference sequence). The V and J ends lost 8 bases and 4 bases respectively, with 8 bases between them. The CDR3 is 12 amino acids. The CDR3 nucleotides are TGTGCCAGCGGACGAACCACCGGGGAGCTGTTTTTT. Translation gives CASGRTTGELFF.

The chain carries TRBV7-8 and TRBJ1-1; 8 bases line up with TRBD1. The CDR3 runs to 16 residues. Germline lookup yields CDR1 SGHVS and CDR2 FQNEAQ. V gave up 5 bases and J gave up 4 bases; unmatched junction bases: 12. CDR3 loop: CASSMGRDRILTEAFF. CDR3 in DNA: TGTGCCAGCAGCATGGGCCGGGACAGGATTCTCACTGAAGCTTTCTTT.

This sequence joins TRBV11-2 and TRBJ1-1, with D uncertain. V was trimmed by 4 bases and J by 9 bases, leaving 3 bases between them. CDR3 size: 9 residues. CDR1 SGHAT and CDR2 FQNNGV come from the germline V gene. CDR3 sequence (DNA): TGTGCCAGCAGCTCACAAGCTTTCTTT. This translates into CASSSQAFF.

The CDR3 DNA is TGTGCCAGCAGCGTATACCCAGATAGCAATCAGCCCCAGCATTTT. It encodes CASSVYPDSNQPQHF. J is TRBJ1-5 and V is TRBV9; D call uncertain. There are 15 residues in the CDR3. Trimming removed 1 base at V and 0 bases at J, with 8 bases between. Per germline, CDR1 SGDLS and CDR2 YYNGEE.

J is TRBJ2-2 and V is TRBV2, with no clear D. This CDR3 is built from 15 residues. Trimming pared 7 bases from V and 0 bases from J, leaving 12 bases between. Germline V gene sequence: CDR1 SNHLY, CDR2 FYNNEI. CDR3 sequence (DNA): TGTGCCAGCATTACCGGAGATACGAACACCGGGGAGCTGTTTTTT. Amino acids: CASITGDTNTGELFF.

The chain links TRBV10-3 to TRBJ2-5, with D hard to call. The V and J ends lost 4 bases and 4 bases respectively, with 7 bases between them. CDR3 length: 12 amino acids. Germline V CDR1 and CDR2: ENHRY, SYGVKD. CDR3 amino acids: CAISGRGETQYF. CDR3 coding DNA: TGTGCCATCAGTGGTAGAGGAGAGACCCAGTACTTC.

This rearrangement joins TRBV4-1 to TRBJ2-1; 7 bases are a match to TRBD2. The CDR3 is made up of 15 amino acids. Trimming at V came to 0 bases and at J to 7 bases, leaving 6 bases not matched to a gene. The germline V gene encodes CDR1 MGHRA and CDR2 YSYEKL. This CDR3 is CASSQDDMGGNEQFF. The CDR3 coding sequence is TGCGCCAGCAGCCAAGATGACATGGGGGGGAATGAGCAGTTCTTC.

Of note for this clone: In the same sample, other DNA sequences code for this CDR3. This chain connects TRBV7-9 to TRBJ1-1, with D possibly being TRBD1 (6 bases). This CDR3 has 12 residues. Germline assignment: CDR1 SEHNR and CDR2 FQNEAQ (reference sequence). V lost 0 bases and J 8 bases, leaving 7 bases between the germline ends. Written as DNA, the CDR3 is TGTGCCAGCAGCTTAGCCGGGACAGAAGCTTTCTTT. Its protein is CASSLAGTEAFF.

This clone was recorded only once. V is TRBV2 and J is TRBJ1-1; D not certain. Germline V gene lookup returns CDR1 SNHLY and CDR2 FYNNEI. The CDR3 contains 15 residues. Trimming cost V 0 bases and J 1 base, with 9 bases left between them. The CDR3 nucleotides are TGTGCCAGCAGTGAAGCACAGCTTTGGAACACTGAAGCTTTCTTT. Protein product: CASSEAQLWNTEAFF.

About this clone: Other DNA sequences of this sample code for an identical CDR3. The chain links TRBV7-9 to TRBJ2-2; 9 bases align to TRBD1. CDR3 size: 16 residues. The J segment lost 2 bases and the V segment lost 1 base, leaving 2 bases of the junction unmatched. Germline CDR1 reads SEHNR; CDR2 reads FQNEAQ (reference sequence). CDR3 sequence (DNA): TGTGCCAGCAGCTTAGTACAGGGGGCTAACACCGGGGAGCTGTTTTTT. This sequence encodes CASSLVQGANTGELFF.

The chain couples TRBV13 to TRBJ2-7; D unresolved. V was pared by 5 bases and J by 2 bases, with 7 bases between. The CDR3 is 12 amino acids. Germline loops: CDR1 PRHDT, CDR2 FYEKMQ (reference sequence). CDR3 in amino acids: CASSGPAYEQYF. Here the CDR3 DNA reads TGTGCCAGCAGCGGTCCTGCCTACGAGCAGTACTTC.

The V gene is TRBV29-1, the J gene TRBJ2-7; perhaps D is TRBD1 or TRBD2 (5 bases each). Germline CDR1 reads SQVTM; CDR2 reads ANQGSEA. The germline V and J ends were trimmed by 1 base and 2 bases, with 12 bases remaining between them. This CDR3 contains 14 residues. Here the CDR3 DNA reads TGCAGCGTTGAAGGGGGGACGGAAACCTACGAGCAGTACTTC. Encoded protein: CSVEGGTETYEQYF.

The chain joins TRBV7-9 to TRBJ2-7; 10 bases match TRBD1. The CDR3 extends over 15 amino acids. Per the germline V gene, CDR1 is SEHNR and CDR2 is FQNEAQ (reference sequence). The V gene end was trimmed by 3 bases and the J gene end by 2 bases; junction bases not matched to a gene: 4. This CDR3 is CASSLWDRGAYEQYF. The CDR3 DNA follows: TGTGCCAGCAGCTTGTGGGACAGGGGAGCCTACGAGCAGTACTTC.